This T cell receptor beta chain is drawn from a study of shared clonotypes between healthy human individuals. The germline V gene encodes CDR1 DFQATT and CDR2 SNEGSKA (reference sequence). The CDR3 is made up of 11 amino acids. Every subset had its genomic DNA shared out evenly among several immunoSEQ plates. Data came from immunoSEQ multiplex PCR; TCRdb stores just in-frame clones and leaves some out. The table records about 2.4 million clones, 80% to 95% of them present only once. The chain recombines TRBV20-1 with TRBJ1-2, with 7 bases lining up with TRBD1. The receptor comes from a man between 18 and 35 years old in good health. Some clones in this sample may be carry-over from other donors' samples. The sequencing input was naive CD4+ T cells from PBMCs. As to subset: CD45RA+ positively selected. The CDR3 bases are TGCACCCCGCAGGGGGTCTATGGCTACACCTTC. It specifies CTPQGVYGYTF.